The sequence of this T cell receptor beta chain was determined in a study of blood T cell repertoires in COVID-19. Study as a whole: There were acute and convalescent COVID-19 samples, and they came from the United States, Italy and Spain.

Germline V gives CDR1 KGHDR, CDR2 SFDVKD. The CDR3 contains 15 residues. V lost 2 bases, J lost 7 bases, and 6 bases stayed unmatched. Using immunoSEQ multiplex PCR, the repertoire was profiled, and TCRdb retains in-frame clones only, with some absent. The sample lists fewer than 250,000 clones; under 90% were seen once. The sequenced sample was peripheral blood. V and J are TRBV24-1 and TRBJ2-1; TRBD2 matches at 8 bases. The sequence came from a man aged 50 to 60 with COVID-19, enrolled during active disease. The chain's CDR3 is CATSDSAGVVNEQFF. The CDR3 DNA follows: TGTGCCACCAGTGATTCAGCGGGAGTGGTGAATGAGCAGTTCTTC.